This paragraph reports one T cell receptor (beta chain). Antigen specificity is unknown. The table came from immunoSEQ multiplex PCR; TCRdb's copy has only in-frame clones and leaves some out. This sample has 30,000 to 40,000 clones, with around 90% found just once. This sample is drawn from a study of OX40 agonist ivuxolimab in advanced cancers. As for the study in general: Dosing consisted of intravenous ivuxolimab at 0.01 to 10 mg/kg every 2 weeks. A male proportion of 82.7% was recorded, with mean age around 62 years and range roughly 20 to 85. Study-level points and caveats: CD4+ and CD8+ blood T cells expanded clonally by week 6 at 0.1 to 3.0 mg/kg. Relative to CD4+, CD8+ T cells held more expanded clones on average.

CDR3 length: 17 residues. Trimming cost V 0 bases and J 5 bases; bases outside gene matches: 6. From germline, CDR1 is SGHKS and CDR2 YYEKEE (reference sequence). The V and J genes are TRBV5-5 and TRBJ1-6, with 9 positions matching TRBD1. This receptor was taken from an adult with an advanced solid tumor such as melanoma, head and neck, liver or kidney cancer. The specimen comprised CD4+ or CD8+ T cells sorted from blood, sampled in a trial of the OX40 agonist ivuxolimab. The CDR3 nucleotides are TGTGCCAGCAGCTTGGACCCCGGGACAGGGAATAATTCACCCCTCCACTTT. Protein product: CASSLDPGTGNNSPLHF.